The 16 T cell receptor beta chains in this list originate from one sample, sequenced in a study of blood T cell repertoires in COVID-19. The method was immunoSEQ multiplex PCR; TCRdb's version includes in-frame clones alone and lacks a portion of them. The sample carries some 220,000 clones, about four fifths recorded once. Sample: PBMCs or T cells enriched from blood (not recorded which). The source is a woman in her 40s with acute COVID-19.

The count of this clone is one. The chain has TRBV2 and TRBJ2-2, with D possibly being TRBD1 (5 bases). The CDR3 covers 15 residues. V lost 4 bases and J 0 bases, leaving 9 bases between the germline ends. The germline V gene has CDR1 SNHLY and CDR2 FYNNEI. This chain's CDR3 is CASSAKGPNTGELFF. The CDR3 DNA reads as TGTGCCAGCAGTGCTAAGGGGCCGAACACCGGGGAGCTGTTTTTT.

The CDR3 DNA is TGCGCCAGCAGTGCTGGAGCAGGGGGCAATTCACCCCTCCACTTT. Amino acids: CASSAGAGGNSPLHF. V gene TRBV10-2 combines with J gene TRBJ1-6; 8 bases fit TRBD1. The CDR3 runs 15 residues. The V and J ends lost 4 bases and 7 bases, in that order; junction bases with no gene match: 6. Germline V gene data show CDR1 as WSHSY and CDR2 as SAAADI.

The chain combines TRBV24-1 with TRBJ2-4; 9 bases fit TRBD2. This CDR3 comprises 14 residues. The junction had 5 bases not matched to a gene; V was cut back by 3 bases and J by 9 bases. Germline V gene data show CDR1 as KGHDR and CDR2 as SFDVKD. The CDR3 DNA is TGTGCCACCAGTGATCCGCGGGAGGGCCGCATTCAGTACTTC. Translated, it gives CATSDPREGRIQYF.

V usage is TRBV5-1 and J usage is TRBJ2-2, with 9 bases fitting TRBD2. The CDR3 runs to 16 residues. V trimming: 0 bases; J trimming: 4 bases; junction bases outside the gene matches: 4. CDR1 is SGHRS and CDR2 is YFSETQ in the germline V gene. The CDR3 is CASSLDGGRATGELFF. Written as DNA, the CDR3 is TGCGCCAGCAGCTTGGATGGCGGGAGGGCCACCGGGGAGCTGTTTTTT.

Here the CDR3 reads CASSYIGRGNNEQFF. The CDR3 bases are TGTGCCAGCAGTTACATCGGGCGGGGAAACAATGAGCAGTTCTTC. This rearrangement joins TRBV6-2 or TRBV6-3 to TRBJ2-1; a weak D match, TRBD2 (6 bases). This CDR3 contains 15 residues. The V end lost 2 bases, the J end lost 5 bases, and 13 bases lay between the germline ends. Germline V lookup: CDR1 MNHEY, CDR2 SVGEGT.

The chain uses TRBV9 and TRBJ1-2; D may be TRBD1 (5 bases). This CDR3 contains 15 residues. The germline V gene has CDR1 SGDLS and CDR2 YYNGEE. Trimming left V 0 bases short and J 4 bases short, with 13 bases between. CDR3: CASSVATTGSYGYTF. The DNA for the CDR3 is TGTGCCAGCAGCGTAGCCACTACAGGTTCCTATGGCTACACCTTC.

The genes are TRBV6-2 or TRBV6-3 and TRBJ2-5; TRBD1 matches 7 bases. In germline, CDR1 is MNHEY, CDR2 SVGEGT. The CDR3 contains 15 residues. V shed 0 bases and J 1 base; nucleotides not matched to a gene: 2. The CDR3 nucleotides are TGTGCCAGCAGTTACTCCCGGGACAGCCAAGAGACCCAGTACTTC. Protein sequence: CASSYSRDSQETQYF.

The rearrangement uses TRBV2 and TRBJ1-1; a weak D match, TRBD1 (6 bases). Germline V CDR1 and CDR2: SNHLY, FYNNEI. The CDR3 sequence is 15 residues long. V shed 3 bases and J shed 4 bases, with 15 bases lying between them. CDR3 nucleotides: TGTGCCAGCAGTGACCGCACAGGGTCGGGCACTGAAGCTTTCTTT. Translated: CASSDRTGSGTEAFF.

The V gene is TRBV7-9, the J gene TRBJ2-1, with 12 bases that match TRBD2. J was trimmed by 12 bases and V by 4 bases; bases with no gene match: 10. Germline loops: CDR1 SEHNR, CDR2 FQNEAQ (reference sequence). This CDR3 region has 15 residues. In nucleotides, the CDR3 is TGTGCCAGCAGCTCTATGACTAGCGGGAGAGAGAGGCAGTTCTTC. Protein product: CASSSMTSGRERQFF. The entire variable domain, with the rest obtained from reference TRBV7-9 and TRBJ2-1, is as follows: DTGVSQNPRHKITKRGQNVTFRCDPISEHNRLYWYRQTLGQGPEFLTYFQNEAQLEKSRLLSDRFSAERPKGSFSTLEIQRTEQGDSAMYLCASSSMTSGRERQFFGPGTRLTVL.

This clone is a singleton in its sample. The chain has TRBV20-1 and TRBJ1-5; weak D call: TRBD1 (5 bases). Germline V gene sequence: CDR1 DFQATT, CDR2 SNEGSKA (reference sequence). Trimming took off 3 bases at V and 5 bases at J, with 8 bases between the two ends. This CDR3 has 12 residues. CDR3 in amino acids: CSASSGDQPQHF. CDR3 bases: TGCAGTGCTAGTTCGGGGGATCAGCCCCAGCATTTT.

The chain employs TRBV5-5 and TRBJ2-7; D perhaps matches TRBD2 (6 bases). This CDR3 has 15 residues. CDR1 and CDR2 from the germline V gene are SGHKS and YYEKEE (reference sequence). Trimming shortened V by 4 bases and J by 5 bases, and 19 bases separated the two germline ends. The CDR3, as DNA: TGTGCCAGCAGCGAGCCAGGGAGGCAGGTCCACGAGCAGTACTTC. Amino acids: CASSEPGRQVHEQYF.

This chain connects TRBV10-2 to TRBJ1-2, with TRBD1 identical over 7 bases. J gave up 3 bases and V 4 bases, and 2 bases lay outside the gene matches. The CDR3 has 13 amino acids. Germline-derived CDR1 and CDR2 are WSHSY and SAAADI. The CDR3 loop is CASSGTGDYGYTF. The CDR3 coding sequence is TGCGCCAGCAGTGGCACAGGGGACTATGGCTACACCTTC.

The rearrangement uses TRBV2 and TRBJ2-7; TRBD1 matches 10 bases. Per germline, CDR1 SNHLY and CDR2 FYNNEI. This CDR3 region has 14 residues. The V segment lost 6 bases and the J segment 4 bases; nucleotides outside the gene matches: 6. The CDR3 DNA follows: TGTGCCAGCAGCGGACAGGGGGTGAGGTACGAGCAGTACTTC. Its translation is CASSGQGVRYEQYF.

V usage is TRBV14 and J usage is TRBJ1-2, with D possibly TRBD1 on 5 matching bases. The germline V gene encodes CDR1 SGHDN and CDR2 FVKESK. This CDR3 is built from 13 residues. V was pared by 1 base and J by 4 bases, with 7 bases between. The CDR3 spells CASSQVQGYGYTF. The CDR3 nucleotides read TGTGCCAGCAGCCAAGTCCAGGGCTATGGCTACACCTTC.

The chain links TRBV24-1 to TRBJ1-4, with 8 bases lining up with TRBD1. CDR3 length: 15 residues. CDR1 and CDR2 from the germline V gene are KGHDR and SFDVKD. The trim removed 4 bases at V and 8 bases at J, leaving 8 bases unmatched. The CDR3 region has the DNA TGTGCCACCAGTGACCCAGGGGGCGCAGGAGAAAAACTGTTTTTT. Encoded protein: CATSDPGGAGEKLFF.

This chain uses TRBV6-5 with TRBJ2-2; the D is unclear. This CDR3 is built from 13 residues. The V and J ends lost 7 bases and 4 bases respectively, with 10 bases between them. CDR1 is MNHEY and CDR2 is SVGAGI in the germline V gene. CDR3 residues: CASTLYLTGELFF. CDR3 in DNA: TGTGCCAGCACCCTCTACCTCACCGGGGAGCTGTTTTTT.